The present entry profiles one T cell receptor beta chain with its context. The sample holds a few counts of this clone. This clone's antigen is unknown. No base-level quality is on record; no much larger clone is a single base apart. This sample is drawn from a study of blood T cell repertoires in COVID-19 (dated by TCRdb to 2019 to 2021). Some background on the complete study: The collaborator samples originated in the United States, Italy and Spain and spanned the acute and convalescent phases of COVID-19. The material from the prospective study consisted of cDNA or gDNA derived from T cells, B-cell-depleted T cells, or PBMCs. Subjects who had been exposed to COVID-19, were actively infected with it, or had recovered from it provided the deeply sampled blood TCRbeta repertoires that made up the dataset. A freely available public database, intended as a resource for researchers studying the immune response to SARS-CoV-2, is where the repertoires were released. Samples came from the ongoing ImmuneRACE study (first 160 participants) plus 1,254 subjects from 6 global collaborators. The sample metadata nearly always contained a de-identified subject ID, COVID-19 status, age in years and sex. Where available, HLA class I and class II types were taken from metadata supplied by the sample provider and were not determined by assay-based typing. Study-level results and caveats: Clinical and demographic metadata were provided uncurated, with the amount varying by source and participant.

Collaborating institutions collected whole blood in K2EDTA tubes following their own protocols. For TCRbeta analysis, collaborator samples were shipped as frozen whole blood, as isolated PBMCs, or as DNA extracted from either sample type. The junction carries 16 bases between V and J, which are trimmed by 0 bases and 7 bases respectively. Its CDR3 holds 16 amino acids, cysteine through phenylalanine. The only DNA kept is the CDR3, 48 bases in frame from the first base. Sequences LNHNV (CDR1) and YYDKDF (CDR2) are obtained from the germline V gene (reference sequence). TCRbeta CDR3 regions were amplified from genomic DNA by means of the immunoSEQ Assay, a bias-controlled multiplex PCR. The source study handled its data this way. Within the assay, amplification of reference gene primers was used to estimate how many nucleated cells each sample contained. To quantify the absolute abundance of each unique TCRbeta CDR3 rearrangement, sequence reads were collapsed and filtered. For each sample, productive Simpson clonality was calculated by taking the square root of Simpson's diversity index across productive rearrangements. Imported from immuneACCESS, the table was reduced by TCRdb to in-frame sequences with V and J called. These copies leave out some clones; in studies compared against another copy, an unresolved V gene accounts for under half, and the cause of the remainder is not known. That table is the source of V, J and clone size, and D and trimming were worked out from the DNA. This sample gives 75,000 to 100,000 clones in total; 87% of them show up just once. Of the sample, 15% to 20% is held by the ten largest clones.

The source is a human donor in a cohort sampled during active COVID-19. The rearranged chain carries TRBV15 and TRBJ2-1; a tentative D match to TRBD2 spans 6 bases. The sample taken for sequencing was peripheral blood. The DNA is as follows: TGTGCCACCAGCAGAGATTGGAGGGGAGTAGGTAATGAGCAGTTCTTC. It codes for CATSRDWRGVGNEQFF. The variable domain in full, with residues beyond the CDR3 obtained from the reference TRBV15 and TRBJ2-1 genes, is DAMVIQNPRYQVTQFGKPVTLSCSQTLNHNVMYWYQQKSSQAPKLLFHYYDKDFNNEADTPDNFQSRRPNTSFCFLDIRSPGLGDTAMYLCATSRDWRGVGNEQFFGPGTRLTVL.